This TCR beta chain derives from a study of CD8 T cells in Susac syndrome (dated by TCRdb to about 2019). For the wider study: Whether CD8+ T cell activation and differentiation in Susac syndrome was antigen driven was tested using repertoire sequencing. CD8+ T cell repertoire clonality was compared between some 12 healthy donors, approximately 14 Susac syndrome patients and approximately 16 multiple sclerosis patients.

The full study reports these points: The number of individuals in the TCR sequencing and HLA analysis was acknowledged as relatively small.

The CDR3 runs 14 residues from the cysteine to the phenylalanine. Only CDR3 DNA remains: 42 bases, in frame from the first base. A distance of 10 bases separates the germline ends of V and J, which lose 3 bases and 4 bases respectively. CDR1 and CDR2, looked up from the germline V gene, are MGHDK and SYGVNS. A remark on this clonotype: What antigen it recognizes has not been identified. No much larger clone exists at a distance of one base, and base qualities are not known.

Peripheral blood CD8+ and CD4+ T cells from healthy donors, Susac syndrome patients and multiple sclerosis patients were profiled using high-throughput TCR beta sequencing. Multiple sclerosis controls were treatment-naive patients with stable or active relapsing-remitting disease fulfilling revised McDonald criteria. Bulk CD8+ and CD4+ T cells were purified by magnetic negative isolation, while CD8+ TEMRA cells were enriched using FACS. Blood was drawn into EDTA tubes, processed within 24 hours, and PBMCs were isolated by density gradient centrifugation. PBMCs intended for TCR sequencing were cryopreserved in liquid nitrogen and thawed later in a water bath at 37 degrees C. A purity of at least 90% was achieved for sorted or isolated CD4+, CD8+ and CD8+ TEMRA cells. RNA was extracted using the RNeasy kit, and about 0.5 to 1 microgram was reverse transcribed with random hexamers. The immunoSEQ multiplex PCR assay, which covers 54 Vbeta and 13 Jbeta segments, was used to amplify TCR beta CDR3 regions. Bias from PCR amplification was corrected by using a synthetic template baseline for primer optimization and for computational correction. The study's processing was this. Reads were annotated to V, D and J genes according to IMGT and were analyzed with immunoSEQ Analyzer, with only productive sequences retained. Clonality was calculated as one minus the Shannon entropy normalized by log2 of the number of productive unique sequences. For each patient and control, public and private clones were evaluated within the 100 most prevalent clones. Clones were defined as Susac-specific if absent from the healthy and MS cohorts, from approximately 1,100 published viral clones and from other ImmuneACCESS disease sequences. The public reads were reprocessed in TCRdb via fastp at Q25 and MiXCR, keeping in-frame beta chains. When rows share a CDR3 protein, they turn into one entry using the most common DNA and genes. These V and J calls originate from TCRdb's pipeline instead of the authors' own analysis. The sample profile shows 250,000 to 300,000 distinct CDR3 sequences; 70% to 90% of them were found once. Roughly 0.2% of the sample is in the top ten clones.

What was sequenced was CD8+ T cells from PBMCs. This TCR was sampled from a human donor with multiple sclerosis. This receptor chain uses TRBV25-1 and TRBJ2-1; the D gene is possibly TRBD1, with 6 bases matching. The bases read TGTGCCAGCAGTGACAGGGGTCATTACAATGAGCAGTTCTTC. It is translated as CASSDRGHYNEQFF.